What follows is one T cell receptor beta chain and its context. What it binds is not known. Mismatch with germline at one junction end may stem from a read error. TCRdb used MiXCR to reprocess the PCR reads, holding one entry per CDR3 protein. This table has about 300,000 distinct CDR3 sequences, over 20% appearing once. This entry is derived from a study of molecular identifiers for immune sequencing clone quantification. Overall study findings and caveats: Among effectors, clones above 20 RNA copies held over 99% of molecules; among naive cells, under 1%.

CDR1 and CDR2 (germline): MNHEY, SMNVEV (reference sequence). The CDR3 contains 13 residues. As CD8+CD4-CCR7+CD45RA+ cells, naive CD8 T cells were sorted. The chain combines TRBV27 with TRBJ1-1, with D possibly TRBD1 on 6 matching bases. Sequenced material: naive CD8+ T cells from blood, with Jurkat cell RNA spiked in. The subset here: FACS-sorted CD8+CD4-CCR7+CD45RA+ naive T cells. The TCR originated in a human donor in good health. Some libraries in this study had Jurkat cell RNA spiked in. CDR3 DNA: TGTGCCAGCAGTTTTACAGGGACGTCTGAAGCTTCCTTT. Translation gives CASSFTGTSEASF.